A selection of T cell receptor beta chains follows, all from one sample in a study of cytomegalovirus exposure and HLA in healthy donors. Profiled with immunoSEQ multiplex PCR; TCRdb holds only in-frame clones, not every one. The sample includes 150,000 to 200,000 clones, 75% of them seen just once. Material for sequencing was PBMCs. All receptors derive from a woman aged 45-65 years in good health and CMV-seropositive. Both conserved end residues are part of each CDR3. The D gene is left open where the match is weak. Clone size is not always given. Where it is, it says once, few, many or a class for expanded clones.

clone size	D gene	V gene	J gene	CDR3 protein	CDR3 DNA
.	.	TRBV6-1	TRBJ1-2	CASSELRGQGYGYTF	TGTGCCAGCAGTGAGCTCAGGGGCCAGGGCTATGGCTACACCTTC
.	.	TRBV19	TRBJ1-4	CASSDQGNNEKLFF	TGTGCCAGTAGCGATCAGGGCAATAATGAAAAACTGTTTTTT
.	TRBD1	TRBV2	TRBJ1-3	CASSVRQGSGNTIYF	TGTGCCAGCAGTGTGAGACAGGGTAGTGGAAACACCATATATTTT
.	.	TRBV5-1	TRBJ1-1	CASSPAMTVVTEAFF	TGCGCCAGCAGCCCGGCAATGACAGTGGTCACTGAAGCTTTCTTT
.	TRBD1	TRBV27	TRBJ2-4	CASSLGTGGFVYF	TGTGCCAGCAGTCTCGGGACAGGGGGTTTCGTGTACTTC
.	.	TRBV12-5	TRBJ1-1	CASGLVLGLNTEAFF	TGTGCTAGTGGTTTGGTTTTGGGGCTGAACACTGAAGCTTTCTTT
.	TRBD1	TRBV11-2	TRBJ1-6	CASSLGRTGPNSPLHF	TGTGCCAGCAGCCTCGGACGGACAGGGCCTAATTCACCCCTCCACTTT
.	.	TRBV5-1	TRBJ2-5	CASRAGSLQETQYF	TGCGCCAGCCGAGCAGGATCCCTCCAAGAGACCCAGTACTTC
once	.	TRBV6-1	TRBJ2-7	CASSLQGAEQYF	TGTGCCAGCAGTCTACAGGGAGCCGAGCAGTACTTC
.	.	TRBV20-1	TRBJ1-2	CSAITPGGYTF	TGCAGTGCTATTACACCTGGTGGCTACACCTTC
once	TRBD1	TRBV7-9	TRBJ1-2	CASSQGDRGDGYTF	TGTGCCAGCAGTCAAGGGGACAGGGGAGATGGCTACACCTTC
.	TRBD2	TRBV11-2	TRBJ2-2	CASSPLGAGVTGELFF	TGTGCCAGCAGCCCACTTGGAGCGGGGGTCACCGGGGAGCTGTTTTTT
.	.	TRBV2	TRBJ2-5	CASSEARAKETQYF	TGTGCCAGCAGTGAAGCCAGGGCTAAAGAGACCCAGTACTTC
once	.	TRBV6-6	TRBJ1-2	CASSAPDNNYGYTF	TGTGCCAGCAGCGCCCCGGACAATAACTATGGCTACACCTTC
.	.	TRBV5-4	TRBJ1-5	CASSRGGGDQPQHF	TGTGCCAGCAGCCGGGGCGGGGGGGATCAGCCCCAGCATTTT
.	.	TRBV2	TRBJ2-4	CASSIRQTRKNIQYF	TGTGCCAGCAGTATTCGACAGACTCGCAAAAACATTCAGTACTTC
.	TRBD1	TRBV9	TRBJ1-1	CASSATGATEAFF	TGTGCCAGCAGTGCCACAGGGGCCACTGAAGCTTTCTTT
.	.	TRBV7-9	TRBJ1-1	CASSPTVGGTEAFF	TGTGCCAGCAGCCCAACAGTGGGTGGGACTGAAGCTTTCTTT
once	TRBD2	TRBV5-1	TRBJ2-2	CASSLERGANGELFF	TGCGCCAGCAGCTTGGAGCGGGGGGCGAACGGGGAGCTGTTTTTT
.	TRBD1	TRBV4-2	TRBJ1-3	CASSKDRGAGNTIYF	TGTGCCAGCAGTAAGGACAGGGGGGCAGGAAACACCATATATTTT
.	TRBD1	TRBV19	TRBJ1-2	CASRQGGGNNYGYTF	TGTGCCAGCCGACAGGGCGGGGGGAACAACTATGGCTACACCTTC
.	TRBD1	TRBV4-1	TRBJ1-2	CASSPSEGAGGYTF	TGCGCCAGCAGCCCCTCAGAGGGGGCTGGGGGCTACACCTTC
.	TRBD1	TRBV13	TRBJ1-5	CASSLQGARSNQPQHF	TGTGCCAGCAGCCTACAGGGGGCTCGTTCTAATCAGCCCCAGCATTTT
.	TRBD1	TRBV9	TRBJ1-1	CASGQGDMNTEAFF	TGTGCCAGCGGACAGGGGGACATGAACACTGAAGCTTTCTTT
few	TRBD2	TRBV2	TRBJ2-3	CASRRTSGVLTDTQYF	TGTGCCAGCAGACGGACTAGCGGAGTCCTCACAGATACGCAGTATTTT
.	TRBD1	TRBV5-1	TRBJ2-3	CASSLLRGNTQYF	TGCGCCAGCAGCTTACTCAGGGGGAATACGCAGTATTTT
.	.	TRBV2	TRBJ2-5	CASSSDSYKETQYF	TGTGCCAGCAGTTCGGACAGTTACAAGGAGACCCAGTACTTC
few	.	TRBV30	TRBJ1-1	CAWSVFASLMNTEAFF	TGTGCCTGGAGTGTTTTCGCGAGTTTGATGAACACTGAAGCTTTCTTT
few	.	TRBV29-1	TRBJ1-1	CSVVERVEAFF	TGCAGCGTTGTGGAGCGCGTGGAAGCTTTCTTT
.	TRBD2	TRBV7-3	TRBJ2-3	CASNPAGATDTQYF	TGTGCCAGCAATCCGGCGGGAGCCACAGATACGCAGTATTTT
.	.	TRBV2	TRBJ1-2	CASRGDNYGYTF	TGTGCCAGCAGAGGGGATAACTATGGCTACACCTTC
.	.	TRBV4-1	TRBJ2-5	CASSQRGVREQYF	TGCGCCAGCAGCCAAAGAGGAGTACGGGAGCAGTACTTC
once	TRBD1	TRBV2	TRBJ1-1	CASSDRATGGTEAFF	TGTGCCAGCAGCGATCGGGCAACAGGGGGCACTGAAGCTTTCTTT
few	.	TRBV6-5	TRBJ2-2	CASSPGVATGELFF	TGTGCCAGCAGTCCAGGGGTGGCCACCGGGGAGCTGTTTTTT
.	.	TRBV30	TRBJ2-3	CAWSPGHITDTQYF	TGTGCCTGGAGTCCGGGACATATCACAGATACGCAGTATTTT
.	TRBD1	TRBV5-1	TRBJ1-2	CASSQNGQGRGGYTF	TGCGCCAGCAGCCAAAACGGACAGGGCCGGGGTGGCTACACCTTC
once	TRBD1	TRBV6-5	TRBJ1-2	CAIRTGGVGHTF	TGTGCCATTCGGACAGGGGGCGTTGGCCACACCTTC
.	TRBD1	TRBV9	TRBJ1-1	CASSSLTGGGTEAFF	TGTGCCAGCAGCTCGTTGACAGGGGGAGGTACTGAAGCTTTCTTT
.	TRBD1	TRBV30	TRBJ1-3	CAFMDGTAFSGNTIYF	TGTGCCTTCATGGACGGGACAGCGTTCTCTGGAAACACCATATATTTT
.	.	TRBV5-4	TRBJ2-7	CASSLGGLAFRQYF	TGTGCCAGCAGCTTGGGAGGCTTGGCGTTTCGACAGTACTTC
few	.	TRBV13	TRBJ2-6	CASSLEGRASGANVLTF	TGTGCCAGCAGCTTAGAGGGCAGGGCCTCTGGGGCCAACGTCCTGACTTTC
.	.	TRBV6-1	TRBJ2-3	CASSEALGHVDSLFPSTDTQYF	TGTGCCAGCAGTGAAGCGCTCGGTCATGTAGACAGCCTCTTCCCTAGCACAGATACGCAGTATTTT
.	.	TRBV4-1	TRBJ2-7	CASSQATTRGYEQYF	TGCGCCAGCAGCCAGGCCACTACCCGGGGGTACGAGCAGTACTTC
.	.	TRBV19	TRBJ2-5	CASSIVPRPASKETQYF	TGTGCCAGTAGTATAGTCCCGAGGCCGGCCTCGAAAGAGACCCAGTACTTC
.	TRBD1	TRBV5-1	TRBJ2-1	CASSLRAGGSNEQFF	TGCGCCAGCAGCTTAAGGGCAGGGGGCTCCAATGAGCAGTTCTTC
.	.	TRBV10-3	TRBJ2-3	CAISDAGTASTDTQYF	TGTGCCATCAGTGACGCGGGGACCGCTAGCACAGATACGCAGTATTTT
.	TRBD2	TRBV6-5	TRBJ2-3	CASTKRGPTDTQYF	TGTGCCAGCACCAAGCGGGGGCCTACAGATACGCAGTATTTT
.	.	TRBV12-5	TRBJ1-2	CASGLVPPGRDYGYTF	TGTGCTAGTGGTTTGGTACCCCCCGGTCGGGACTATGGCTACACCTTC
few	TRBD1	TRBV27	TRBJ1-2	CASSPRQGFSYGYTF	TGTGCCAGCAGTCCCCGACAGGGGTTCAGCTATGGCTACACCTTC
.	TRBD1	TRBV6-4	TRBJ2-5	CASSDSVQGVTQYF	TGTGCCAGCAGTGACTCGGTACAGGGGGTGACCCAGTACTTC
.	TRBD2	TRBV7-9	TRBJ2-1	CASSLDWDRSGGAGEQFF	TGTGCCAGCAGCTTAGATTGGGATCGGAGCGGGGGGGCCGGTGAGCAGTTCTTC
.	.	TRBV30	TRBJ2-7	CAWSGGLPFSEQYF	TGTGCCTGGAGTGGGGGACTGCCCTTTTCCGAGCAGTACTTC
.	TRBD1	TRBV6-5	TRBJ1-1	CATYRGTEAFF	TGTGCCACATACAGGGGTACTGAAGCTTTCTTT
.	.	TRBV6-1	TRBJ1-5	CASTLENSNQPQHF	TGTGCCAGCACATTAGAGAATTCCAATCAGCCCCAGCATTTT
.	.	TRBV4-2	TRBJ1-6	CASSQDLLSGVGNSPLHF	TGTGCCAGCAGCCAAGATCTATTATCCGGAGTGGGTAATTCACCCCTCCACTTT
.	TRBD1	TRBV7-7	TRBJ2-1	CASSRNGQDRPFF	TGTGCCAGCAGTCGGAACGGACAGGATCGGCCGTTCTTC
.	TRBD2	TRBV9	TRBJ2-5	CASSRGLAGGQVGETQYF	TGTGCCAGCAGCAGGGGACTAGCGGGGGGGCAGGTTGGGGAGACCCAGTACTTC
.	.	TRBV5-4	TRBJ1-1	CASSLVPTEKAFF	TGTGCCAGCAGCTTGGTACCGACGGAGAAAGCTTTCTTT
many	TRBD1	TRBV5-1	TRBJ1-2	CASSREGGLNYGYTF	TGCGCCAGCAGCCGTGAAGGGGGCCTCAACTATGGCTACACCTTC
.	.	TRBV2	TRBJ1-2	CASSEAPTVNYGYTF	TGTGCCAGCAGTGAAGCGCCCACGGTGAACTATGGCTACACCTTC